A selection of T cell receptor beta chains follows, all from one sample in a study of blood T cell repertoires in COVID-19. TCRdb's copy holds only in-frame clones and misses some; the assay was immunoSEQ multiplex PCR. Here the sample spans about 120,000 clones, 85% to 90% being singletons. Sequencing input: peripheral blood. These receptors were taken from a woman in her sixties or seventies with acute or convalescent COVID-19. Both conserved end residues are part of each CDR3. The order of the fields is V gene, clone size, CDR3 length, J gene, D gene, CDR3 protein, CDR3 DNA. D genes are given only for firm matches. Expanded clones are given a class, and other clones once, few, many or no size at all.

v_gene: TRBV3-1/TRBV3-2
abundance: .
len: 15
j_gene: TRBJ2-1
d_gene: .
CDR3aa: CASSQQGGSYNEQFF
CDR3nt: TGTGCCAGCAGCCAACAAGGGGGCTCCTACAATGAGCAGTTCTTC

v_gene: TRBV24-1
abundance: .
len: 16
j_gene: TRBJ2-1
d_gene: TRBD2
CDR3aa: CATSDLASGGVYEQFF
CDR3nt: TGTGCCACCAGTGATTTAGCTAGCGGGGGGGTCTATGAGCAGTTCTTC

v_gene: TRBV29-1
abundance: few
len: 14
j_gene: TRBJ1-4
d_gene: .
CDR3aa: CSVRMPGDNEKLFF
CDR3nt: TGCAGCGTCCGAATGCCGGGGGATAATGAAAAACTGTTTTTT

v_gene: TRBV3-1/TRBV3-2
abundance: .
len: 15
j_gene: TRBJ1-1
d_gene: TRBD1
CDR3aa: CASSQGTGGGTEAFF
CDR3nt: TGTGCCAGCAGCCAAGGGACAGGGGGGGGGACTGAAGCTTTCTTT

v_gene: TRBV25-1
abundance: .
len: 15
j_gene: TRBJ1-4
d_gene: .
CDR3aa: CASSPHRGSNEKLFF
CDR3nt: TGTGCCAGCAGTCCTCATCGGGGGTCTAATGAAAAACTGTTTTTT

v_gene: TRBV12-2
abundance: .
len: 15
j_gene: TRBJ2-2
d_gene: .
CDR3aa: CASRLEDRDTGELFF
CDR3nt: TGTGCAAGTCGCTTAGAGGACAGGGACACCGGGGAGCTGTTTTTT

v_gene: TRBV7-8
abundance: few
len: 15
j_gene: TRBJ1-3
d_gene: .
CDR3aa: CASSLSLYSGNTIYF
CDR3nt: TGTGCCAGCAGCTTGAGTCTCTACTCTGGAAACACCATATATTTT

v_gene: TRBV28
abundance: once
len: 13
j_gene: TRBJ1-1
d_gene: .
CDR3aa: CASRAGGNTEAFF
CDR3nt: TGTGCCAGCCGGGCGGGAGGGAACACTGAAGCTTTCTTT

v_gene: TRBV12-3/TRBV12-4
abundance: .
len: 13
j_gene: TRBJ2-6
d_gene: .
CDR3aa: CASSLAGANVLTF
CDR3nt: TGTGCCAGCAGCCTTGCTGGGGCCAACGTCCTGACTTTC

v_gene: TRBV6-5
abundance: few
len: 15
j_gene: TRBJ1-1
d_gene: TRBD1
CDR3aa: CASRSTGGFNWEAFF
CDR3nt: TGTGCCAGCAGGTCTACAGGGGGCTTTAATTGGGAGGCTTTCTTT

v_gene: TRBV30
abundance: .
len: 14
j_gene: TRBJ1-5
d_gene: .
CDR3aa: CAWSDFRVNQPQHF
CDR3nt: TGTGCCTGGAGCGATTTCCGAGTGAATCAGCCCCAGCATTTT

v_gene: TRBV5-4
abundance: .
len: 15
j_gene: TRBJ2-3
d_gene: .
CDR3aa: CASSFPFLTADTQYF
CDR3nt: TGTGCCAGCAGCTTTCCATTCCTCACGGCAGATACGCAGTATTTT

v_gene: TRBV7-2
abundance: .
len: 14
j_gene: TRBJ1-1
d_gene: .
CDR3aa: CASSFSTGNTEAFF
CDR3nt: TGTGCCAGCAGCTTTTCGACGGGGAACACTGAAGCTTTCTTT

v_gene: TRBV5-1
abundance: .
len: 16
j_gene: TRBJ2-1
d_gene: TRBD2
CDR3aa: CASSLALAGGRNEQFF
CDR3nt: TGCGCCAGCAGCTTGGCCTTGGCGGGGGGGCGTAATGAGCAGTTCTTC

v_gene: TRBV6-6
abundance: .
len: 15
j_gene: TRBJ1-5
d_gene: TRBD1
CDR3aa: CASSIQGGGNQPQHF
CDR3nt: TGTGCCAGCAGCATACAGGGGGGGGGCAATCAGCCCCAGCATTTT

v_gene: TRBV9
abundance: few
len: 14
j_gene: TRBJ1-3
d_gene: TRBD1
CDR3aa: CASSATTRGDTIYF
CDR3nt: TGTGCCAGCAGCGCAACCACCAGGGGGGACACCATATATTTT

v_gene: TRBV28
abundance: once
len: 13
j_gene: TRBJ1-5
d_gene: .
CDR3aa: CASADRSSQPQHF
CDR3nt: TGTGCCAGCGCAGACAGATCAAGTCAGCCCCAGCATTTT

v_gene: TRBV7-9
abundance: .
len: 15
j_gene: TRBJ1-5
d_gene: TRBD1
CDR3aa: CASSLGQGATQPQHF
CDR3nt: TGTGCCAGCAGCCTGGGACAGGGGGCGACTCAGCCCCAGCATTTT

v_gene: TRBV6-5
abundance: .
len: 13
j_gene: TRBJ1-1
d_gene: TRBD1
CDR3aa: CASMDRSNTEAFF
CDR3nt: TGTGCCAGCATGGACAGGTCGAACACTGAAGCTTTCTTT

v_gene: TRBV12-3/TRBV12-4
abundance: .
len: 12
j_gene: TRBJ2-1
d_gene: .
CDR3aa: CASSQSVNEQFF
CDR3nt: TGTGCCAGCAGCCAATCGGTTAATGAGCAGTTCTTC

v_gene: TRBV28
abundance: .
len: 18
j_gene: TRBJ2-3
d_gene: TRBD2
CDR3aa: CASRIRRTSGDSTDTQYF
CDR3nt: TGTGCCAGCAGAATAAGACGGACTAGCGGGGATAGCACAGATACGCAGTATTTT

v_gene: TRBV7-9
abundance: .
len: 16
j_gene: TRBJ2-3
d_gene: TRBD2
CDR3aa: CASSFPGGTSTDTQYF
CDR3nt: TGTGCCAGCAGCTTTCCGGGGGGGACTAGCACAGATACGCAGTATTTT